Below, 26 T cell receptor beta chains from the same sample are listed, as sequenced in a study of blood T cell repertoires in COVID-19. The repertoire was sequenced with immunoSEQ multiplex PCR; TCRdb's copy has only in-frame clones and lacks some. This table holds roughly 200,000 clones, around 84% found once. The sequenced sample consisted of peripheral blood. The receptor source for this set is a man aged 40-50 years with active or convalescent COVID-19.

The chain couples TRBV7-2 to TRBJ1-6; a possible D gene is TRBD1 (5 bases). This CDR3 has 15 amino acids. Trimming stripped 5 bases from V and 14 bases from J, with 22 bases between. Germline-derived CDR1 and CDR2 are SGHTA and FQGNSA. The chain's CDR3 is CASSSQGHRSSTLHF. CDR3 sequence (DNA): TGTGCCAGCAGCAGCCAGGGTCACAGATCCTCAACCCTCCACTTT.

The chain uses TRBV12-3 or TRBV12-4 and TRBJ2-2; D is unresolved. The CDR3 length is 13 residues. The V end was cut by 5 bases, the J end by 7 bases, with 11 bases between. The CDR3 sequence: CASSLLQNGELFF. The CDR3 DNA is TGTGCCAGCAGTCTACTGCAAAACGGGGAGCTGTTTTTT.

The chain has TRBV4-1 and TRBJ1-2, with D possibly TRBD1 on 5 matching bases. Trimming shortened V by 5 bases and J by 2 bases, and 27 bases separated the two germline ends. Germline CDR1 reads MGHRA; CDR2 reads YSYEKL. The CDR3 sequence is 19 residues long. DNA of the CDR3: TGCGCCAGCAGCGGGAGCGGTCGGCAGGGAGGTGATTGGAACTATGGCTACACCTTC. It codes for CASSGSGRQGGDWNYGYTF.

The rearrangement links TRBV7-9 to TRBJ1-6, with D unresolved. CDR1 is SEHNR, CDR2 FQNEAQ, per germline (reference sequence). With 1 base removed from V and 6 bases from J, the gap between germline ends came to 10 bases. This CDR3 is 15 amino acids long. The CDR3 DNA reads TGTGCCAGCAGCTTAGGGGGAGGAGGTAATTCACCCCTCCACTTT. Protein product: CASSLGGGGNSPLHF.

V usage is TRBV7-9 and J usage is TRBJ1-2; D is possibly TRBD1 (6 bases). Germline-derived CDR1 and CDR2 are SEHNR and FQNEAQ (reference sequence). The V end lost 5 bases, the J end lost 1 base, and 14 bases lay between the germline ends. This CDR3 comprises 15 residues. CDR3 sequence: CASSPRTVFNYGYTF. The CDR3 region has the DNA TGTGCCAGCAGCCCCCGGACAGTTTTTAACTATGGCTACACCTTC.

The chain joins TRBV28 to TRBJ1-4, with 12 positions matching TRBD1. V lost 8 bases to trimming and J lost 8 bases; unmatched junction nucleotides: 9. Per germline, CDR1 MDHEN and CDR2 SYDVKM. The CDR3 loop spans 15 amino acids. In nucleotides, the CDR3 is TGTGCCAGCGCGGGGACAGGGGGCGCCGGGGAAAAACTGTTTTTT. Residues: CASAGTGGAGEKLFF.

This clone was recorded only once. This chain links TRBV2 with TRBJ1-6, with 9 bases aligning to TRBD1. There are 15 residues in the CDR3. Per the germline V gene, CDR1 is SNHLY and CDR2 is FYNNEI. J gave up 9 bases and V 2 bases, and 5 bases lay outside the gene matches. Here the CDR3 reads CASSERTGEGSPLHF. DNA for the CDR3: TGTGCCAGCAGTGAACGGACAGGGGAAGGTTCACCCCTCCACTTT.

The rearrangement links TRBV5-1 to TRBJ1-4; D remains unclear. The germline CDR1 and CDR2 sequences are SGHRS and YFSETQ. The V end lost 2 bases, the J end lost 0 bases, and 8 bases lay between the germline ends. The CDR3 is 15 amino acids. This CDR3 reads CASSLELSTNEKLFF. The CDR3 DNA sequence: TGCGCCAGCAGCTTAGAACTTTCAACTAATGAAAAACTGTTTTTT.

The rearrangement joins TRBV4-1 to TRBJ2-7; 7 bases line up with TRBD1. The length of the CDR3 is 16 residues. The germline CDR1 and CDR2 sequences are MGHRA and YSYEKL. V trimming: 1 base; J trimming: 0 bases; junction bases outside the gene matches: 6. CDR3 residues: CASSQGSGQSSYEQYF. The CDR3 nucleotides are TGCGCCAGCAGCCAAGGATCGGGACAGAGCTCCTACGAGCAGTACTTC.

The table lists this clone with a count of one. This chain's CDR3 is CASSLSSAYSYNSPLHF. In DNA, the CDR3 is TGTGCCAGCAGCTTAAGTTCAGCGTACTCCTATAATTCACCCCTCCACTTT. V gene TRBV7-6 combines with J gene TRBJ1-6; D is undetermined. Looked up from germline, CDR1 is SGHVS and CDR2 is FNYEAQ. The V gene lost 2 bases and the J gene lost 0 bases, with 11 bases spanning the gap. The CDR3 totals 17 residues.

The chain recombines TRBV5-1 with TRBJ1-2, with TRBD1 identical over 10 bases. Germline loops: CDR1 SGHRS, CDR2 YFSETQ. This CDR3 region has 15 residues. Trimming cost V 4 bases and J 5 bases; bases outside gene matches: 8. Here the CDR3 reads CASSDIRTGGYGYTF. In DNA form, the CDR3 reads TGCGCCAGCAGCGACATAAGGACAGGGGGATATGGCTACACCTTC. The whole variable domain, filled in from reference TRBV5-1 and TRBJ1-2, reads KAGVTQTPRYLIKTRGQQVTLSCSPISGHRSVSWYQQTPGQGLQFLFEYFSETQRNKGNFPGRFSGRQFSNSRSEMNVSTLELGDSALYLCASSDIRTGGYGYTFGSGTRLTVV.

This clone was detected a few times. The chain is built from TRBV29-1 and TRBJ1-2, with 9 bases matching TRBD1. The germline gives CDR1 SQVTM, CDR2 ANQGSEA. There are 14 residues in the CDR3. V shed 3 bases and J 1 base; nucleotides not matched to a gene: 3. CDR3 sequence (DNA): TGCAGCGTTGATGGGACAGGGAATAACTATGGCTACACCTTC. This gives the protein CSVDGTGNNYGYTF.

The chain couples TRBV30 to TRBJ1-1; D is unresolved. Per the germline V gene, CDR1 is GTSNPN and CDR2 is SVGIG (reference sequence). Trimming left V 5 bases short and J 1 base short, with 11 bases between. The CDR3 has 13 amino acids. DNA for the CDR3: TGTGCCTGGTCAGGACTTTCGAACACTGAAGCTTTCTTT. The encoded protein is CAWSGLSNTEAFF.

This chain joins TRBV30 and TRBJ1-6; D gene unclear. Germline CDR1 is GTSNPN and CDR2 is SVGIG (reference sequence). The CDR3 runs 11 residues. V lost 4 bases and J lost 7, with 5 bases in between. For the CDR3, the DNA is TGTGCCTGGACAGAAAATTCACCCCTCCACTTT. Protein: CAWTENSPLHF. The full variable domain, its missing parts supplied by reference TRBV30 and TRBJ1-6, is SQTIHQWPATLVQPVGSPLSLECTVEGTSNPNLYWYRQAAGRGLQLLFYSVGIGQISSEVPQNLSASRPQDRQFILSSKKLLLSDSGFYLCAWTENSPLHFGNGTRLTVT.

This chain connects TRBV10-3 to TRBJ1-2; 11 bases match TRBD1. Germline V gene lookup returns CDR1 ENHRY and CDR2 SYGVKD. The ends lost 3 bases at V and 8 bases at J; junction bases unmatched: 14. The CDR3 has 17 amino acids. CDR3 residues: CAISDAGTGGSVRGYTF. In DNA, the CDR3 is TGTGCCATCAGTGATGCCGGGACAGGGGGAAGCGTCCGAGGCTACACCTTC.

V and J are TRBV28 and TRBJ2-5; TRBD2 matches at 8 bases. Germline CDR1 and CDR2: MDHEN and SYDVKM. V lost 5 bases, J lost 5 bases, and 16 bases stayed unmatched. This CDR3 spans 17 amino acids. CDR3 in amino acids: CASSPTSGTSSRETQYF. As DNA, the CDR3 is TGTGCCAGCAGTCCCACCTCCGGGACTAGTTCGCGGGAGACCCAGTACTTC. Supplemented by reference TRBV28 and TRBJ2-5, the full variable domain reads DVKVTQSSRYLVKRTGEKVFLECVQDMDHENMFWYRQDPGLGLRLIYFSYDVKMKEKGDIPEGYSVSREKKERFSLILESASTNQTSMYLCASSPTSGTSSRETQYFGPGTRLLVL.

As concerns this clone: Compared with germline, one end of the junction differs, possibly owing to a read error. The chain is built from TRBV7-7 and TRBJ2-3, with a weak D call TRBD2 (6 bases). The CDR3 totals 14 residues. Germline CDR1 reads SSHAT; CDR2 reads FNYEAQ (reference sequence). CDR3 bases: TGTGCTAGCAGCTTATTGCGCGGGGCAGATACGCAGTATTTT. Its translation: CASSLLRGADTQYF.

The V and J genes are TRBV7-3 and TRBJ2-7; D not certain. The CDR3 has 13 residues. CDR1 and CDR2 from the germline V gene are SGHTA and FQGTGA. Trimming removed 0 bases from V and 7 bases from J, with 10 bases in between. The CDR3 nucleotides read TGTGCCAGCAGCTTAACGGGTTCGGAGGAGCAGTACTTC. It specifies CASSLTGSEEQYF.

In its sample, this clone was seen once. The CDR3, as DNA: TGTGCCAGCAGGCTCCTGAGCTCCTACAATGAGCAGTTCTTC. Translation gives CASRLLSSYNEQFF. This chain uses TRBV2 with TRBJ2-1; D gene unclear. Germline V gene lookup returns CDR1 SNHLY and CDR2 FYNNEI. V lost 6 bases, J lost 0 bases, and 9 bases lay in between. This CDR3 comprises 14 residues.

The chain employs TRBV2 and TRBJ1-2; 9 bases fit TRBD1. The CDR3 runs to 14 residues. The germline CDR1 and CDR2 sequences are SNHLY and FYNNEI. V was clipped by 7 bases and J by 4 bases; unmatched bases: 7. CDR3: CASIQDRGSYGYTF. In DNA, the CDR3 is TGTGCCAGCATCCAGGACAGGGGTAGCTATGGCTACACCTTC.

V usage is TRBV19 and J usage is TRBJ1-5, with D hard to call. Deletions cut 6 bases from V and 2 bases from J, with 11 bases between. Germline V gene data show CDR1 as LNHDA and CDR2 as SQIVND (reference sequence). The CDR3 has 14 residues. The CDR3 reads CASSSGWRNQPQHF. For the CDR3, the DNA is TGTGCCAGTAGCTCAGGCTGGCGCAATCAGCCCCAGCATTTT.

This clone was picked up one time. The chain uses TRBV13 and TRBJ1-1; a possible D gene is TRBD1 (5 bases). The CDR3 length is 16 residues. Trimming took 1 base from V and 5 from J, leaving 17 bases between them. Germline lookup yields CDR1 PRHDT and CDR2 FYEKMQ (reference sequence). This chain's CDR3 is CASSLVVTGGLTEAFF. In nucleotides, the CDR3 is TGTGCCAGCAGCTTAGTAGTGACGGGGGGGTTAACTGAAGCTTTCTTT.

This chain uses TRBV18 with TRBJ2-7, with D perhaps TRBD1 (6 bases). Germline V gene lookup returns CDR1 KGHSH and CDR2 LQKENI. Trimming took 6 bases from V and 4 from J, leaving 10 bases between them. The CDR3 has 12 residues. This CDR3 reads CASSQGGYEQYF. CDR3 bases: TGTGCCAGCTCCCAAGGGGGTTACGAGCAGTACTTC.

CDR3 sequence reads: CASSEDRAVNQPQHF. The CDR3 nucleotides are TGTGCCAGCAGTGAGGACAGGGCAGTAAATCAGCCCCAGCATTTT. V gene TRBV2 combines with J gene TRBJ1-5; 8 bases are shared with TRBD1. Per the germline V gene, CDR1 is SNHLY and CDR2 is FYNNEI. Trimming at V came to 3 bases and at J to 4 bases, leaving 5 bases not matched to a gene. The CDR3 loop spans 15 amino acids.

This rearrangement joins TRBV7-2 to TRBJ2-7; 13 bases match TRBD2. The trim removed 1 base at V and 4 bases at J, leaving 7 bases unmatched. This CDR3 comprises 17 residues. CDR1 SGHTA and CDR2 FQGNSA come from the germline V gene. CDR3 nucleotide sequence: TGTGCCAGCAGCTTAGGCCCACTAGCGGGGGGGCTTTACGAGCAGTACTTC. This translates into CASSLGPLAGGLYEQYF. The full variable domain, rest sourced from reference TRBV7-2 and TRBJ2-7, is GAGVSQSPSNKVTEKGKDVELRCDPISGHTALYWYRQSLGQGLEFLIYFQGNSAPDKSGLPSDRFSAERTGGSVSTLTIQRTQQEDSAVYLCASSLGPLAGGLYEQYFGPGTRLTVT.

This chain uses TRBV18 with TRBJ2-5; no reliable D call. V lost 5 bases and J lost 2, with 6 bases in between. CDR1 is KGHSH, CDR2 LQKENI, per germline. This CDR3 spans 12 amino acids. This CDR3 is CASSALQETQYF. The CDR3 nucleotides read TGTGCCAGCTCAGCCCTACAAGAGACCCAGTACTTC.